These 10 T cell receptor beta chains came from one sample sequenced in a study of T-cell reconstitution after alpha-beta-depleted transplantation in children. Preparation of the TCRbeta library was carried out with unique molecular identifiers. MiXCR, applied by TCRdb to the PCR reads, yields one record per CDR3 protein. The repertoire holds about a million distinct CDR3 sequences, with roughly 29% as singletons. The source was PBMCs, mostly from graft donor cells, collected 360 days after TCRalphabeta/CD19-depleted stem cell transplant. Receptors were obtained from a boy under three years old who had a stem cell transplant for SCID, so the T cells may come from the graft donor.

The chain is built from TRBV20-1 and TRBJ2-7; 7 bases line up with TRBD1. Looked up from germline, CDR1 is DFQATT and CDR2 is SNEGSKA (reference sequence). The CDR3 length is 15 residues. V was pared by 2 bases and J by 1 base, with 8 bases of the junction left unmatched. For the CDR3, the DNA is TGCAGTGCTAGAAGGGGGCAGGCGATTTCCTACGAGCAGTACTTC. Translating gives CSARRGQAISYEQYF.

This clonotype was seen a handful of times. The chain joins TRBV4-1 to TRBJ1-1; D is unresolved. Germline V CDR1 and CDR2: MGHRA, YSYEKL. The CDR3 has 14 amino acids. The V end was cut by 1 base, the J end by 3 bases, with 9 bases between. The CDR3: CASSQAATYTEAFF. The CDR3 coding sequence is TGCGCCAGCAGCCAAGCGGCCACCTACACTGAAGCTTTCTTT.

This clonotype has just a few counts. CDR3 sequence reads: CATGRGSTYTGELFF. As DNA, the CDR3 is TGTGCCACTGGGAGGGGTAGCACATACACCGGGGAGCTGTTTTTT. This sequence joins TRBV6-2 or TRBV6-3 and TRBJ2-2; 7 bases are a match to TRBD2. The germline gives CDR1 MNHEY, CDR2 SVGEGT. The CDR3 covers 15 residues. With V trimmed by 10 bases and J by 3 bases, 11 bases remained unmatched.

CDR3 sequence reads: CASSPPPGGPRVAQYF. CDR3 nucleotide sequence: TGTGCCAGCTCCCCGCCCCCCGGGGGGCCGAGAGTTGCGCAGTATTTT. The chain carries TRBV18 and TRBJ2-3, with D possibly being TRBD2 (7 bases). Trimming cost V 6 bases and J 10 bases, with 26 bases left between them. This CDR3 is 16 amino acids long. CDR1 and CDR2 from the germline V gene are KGHSH and LQKENI.

This clonotype showed up just a few times. The chain uses TRBV5-1 and TRBJ2-3, with 8 bases lining up with TRBD1. Per the germline V gene, CDR1 is SGHRS and CDR2 is YFSETQ. Trimming took 0 bases from V and 1 from J; bases not matched to a gene: 10. The CDR3 runs to 18 residues. Written as DNA, the CDR3 is TGCGCCAGCAGCTTGGATTTAGGTGGGACAGGCCGCACAGATACGCAGTATTTT. This sequence encodes CASSLDLGGTGRTDTQYF.

This rearrangement joins TRBV5-5 to TRBJ2-3; TRBD2 might be the D (6 bases). V gave up 4 bases and J gave up 3 bases, with 18 bases separating them. Germline assignment: CDR1 SGHKS and CDR2 YYEKEE (reference sequence). The CDR3 spans 16 residues. The CDR3 region has the DNA TGTGCCAGCAGCACGATAGGGATTGGGGGGACAGATACGCAGTATTTT. Protein sequence: CASSTIGIGGTDTQYF. Full variable domain (remainder filled in from reference TRBV5-5 and TRBJ2-3): DAGVTQSPTHLIKTRGQQVTLRCSPISGHKSVSWYQQVLGQGPQFIFQYYEKEERGRGNFPDRFSARQFPNYSSELNVNALLLGDSALYLCASSTIGIGGTDTQYFGPGTRLTVL.

In regard to this clonotype: In this CDR3 the conserved last residue, phenylalanine or tryptophan, is missing, so a read error is likely. V and J are TRBV6-1 and TRBJ1-1, with unresolved D. Germline lookup yields CDR1 MNHNS and CDR2 SASEGT. Trimming removed 5 bases from V and 0 bases from J, with 16 bases in between. The CDR3 runs to 16 residues. In DNA form, the CDR3 reads TGTGCCAGCAGTACCCCACCGGGTGGGTTGAACACTGAAGCTTTCTGT. Translation: CASSTPPGGLNTEAFC.

This CDR3 is CSARRGEQETQYF. The CDR3 bases are TGCAGTGCTAGACGGGGTGAACAAGAGACCCAGTACTTC. The chain employs TRBV20-1 and TRBJ2-5; D is possibly TRBD2 (5 bases). V gave up 2 bases and J gave up 2 bases, with 9 bases separating them. Germline loops: CDR1 DFQATT, CDR2 SNEGSKA (reference sequence). The CDR3 runs to 13 residues.

This clonotype has only a few counts. The chain has TRBV6-1 and TRBJ2-5; D may be TRBD1 (6 bases). V lost 5 bases to trimming and J lost 2 bases, with 18 bases between them. This CDR3 contains 16 residues. Germline assignment: CDR1 MNHNS and CDR2 SASEGT. CDR3 amino acids: CASSPFNRDLQETQYF. Here the CDR3 DNA reads TGTGCCAGCAGTCCCTTTAACAGGGACCTACAAGAGACCCAGTACTTC.

The chain carries TRBV12-3 or TRBV12-4 and TRBJ2-1; TRBD2 matches 12 bases. V gave up 5 bases and J gave up 7 bases; unmatched junction bases: 6. This CDR3 is built from 15 residues. CDR3 in DNA: TGTGCCAGCAGTACGAGACTAGCGGGGGTTAATGAGCAGTTCTTC. The encoded protein is CASSTRLAGVNEQFF.